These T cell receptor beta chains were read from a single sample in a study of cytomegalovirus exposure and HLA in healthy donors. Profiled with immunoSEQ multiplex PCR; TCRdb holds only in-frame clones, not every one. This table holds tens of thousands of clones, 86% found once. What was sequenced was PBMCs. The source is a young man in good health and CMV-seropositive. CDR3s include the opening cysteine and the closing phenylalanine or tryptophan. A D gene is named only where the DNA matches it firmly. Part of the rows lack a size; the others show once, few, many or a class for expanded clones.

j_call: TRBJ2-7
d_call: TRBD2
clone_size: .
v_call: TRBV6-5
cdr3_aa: CASGLTSGDYEQYF
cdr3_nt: TGTGCCAGCGGATTGACTAGCGGGGACTACGAGCAGTACTTC

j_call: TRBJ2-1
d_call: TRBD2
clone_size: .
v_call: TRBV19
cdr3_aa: CASSIGGGSLNEQFF
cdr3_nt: TGTGCCAGTAGTATCGGCGGCGGGAGTTTAAATGAGCAGTTCTTC

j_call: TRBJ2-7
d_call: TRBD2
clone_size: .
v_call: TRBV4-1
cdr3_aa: CASSQDLRLAGVRYIYEQYF
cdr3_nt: TGCGCCAGCAGCCAAGATCTCAGACTAGCGGGAGTTAGGTATATTTACGAGCAGTACTTC

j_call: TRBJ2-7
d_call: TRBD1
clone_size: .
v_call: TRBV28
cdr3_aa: CASSGTGTYEQYF
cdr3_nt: TGTGCCAGCAGCGGGACAGGGACCTACGAGCAGTACTTC

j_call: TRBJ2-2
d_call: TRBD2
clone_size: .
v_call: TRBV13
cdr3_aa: CASALTPLAGGLNTGELFF
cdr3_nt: TGTGCCAGCGCCCTTACCCCCCTAGCGGGAGGACTTAACACCGGGGAGCTGTTTTTT

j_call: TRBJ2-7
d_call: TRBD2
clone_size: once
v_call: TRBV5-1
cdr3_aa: CASSILAGGSYEQYF
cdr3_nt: TGCGCCAGCAGCATATTAGCGGGAGGTTCCTACGAGCAGTACTTC

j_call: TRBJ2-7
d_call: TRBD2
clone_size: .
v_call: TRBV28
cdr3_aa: CASSTSGGTYEQYF
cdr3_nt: TGTGCCAGCAGTACTAGCGGGGGAACCTACGAGCAGTACTTC

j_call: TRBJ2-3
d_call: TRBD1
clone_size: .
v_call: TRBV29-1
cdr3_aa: CSVGQTASTDTQYF
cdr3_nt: TGCAGCGTGGGACAGACCGCTAGCACAGATACGCAGTATTTT

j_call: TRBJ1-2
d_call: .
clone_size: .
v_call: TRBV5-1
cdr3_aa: CASSPDRPLWYTF
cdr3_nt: TGCGCCAGCAGCCCGGACAGACCTTTGTGGTACACCTTC

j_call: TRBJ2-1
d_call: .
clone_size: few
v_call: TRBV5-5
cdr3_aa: CATTDPRGNEQFF
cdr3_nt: TGTGCCACCACTGACCCTCGGGGGAATGAGCAGTTCTTC

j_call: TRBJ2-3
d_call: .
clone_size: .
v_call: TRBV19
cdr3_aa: CASSITGSLSDTQYF
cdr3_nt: TGTGCCAGTAGTATAACAGGATCGCTATCAGATACGCAGTATTTT

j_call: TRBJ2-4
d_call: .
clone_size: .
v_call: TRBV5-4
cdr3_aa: CASSFQGTPKNIQYF
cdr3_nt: TGTGCCAGCAGCTTCCAGGGGACCCCTAAAAACATTCAGTACTTC

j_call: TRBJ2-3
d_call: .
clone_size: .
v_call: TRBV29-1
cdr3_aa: CSVELYTDTQYF
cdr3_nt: TGCAGCGTTGAACTCTACACAGATACGCAGTATTTT

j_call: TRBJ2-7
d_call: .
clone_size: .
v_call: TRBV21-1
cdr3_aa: CASSKGLTYEQYF
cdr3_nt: TGTGCCAGCAGCAAAGGACTCACCTACGAGCAGTACTTC

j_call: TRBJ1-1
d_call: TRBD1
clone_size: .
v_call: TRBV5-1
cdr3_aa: CASSGGTGNTEAFF
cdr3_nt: TGCGCCAGCAGCGGAGGGACAGGGAACACTGAAGCTTTCTTT

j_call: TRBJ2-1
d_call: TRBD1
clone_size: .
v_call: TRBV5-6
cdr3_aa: CASSRGGQGAYNEQFF
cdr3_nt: TGTGCCAGCAGTCGAGGGGGACAGGGGGCCTACAATGAGCAGTTCTTC

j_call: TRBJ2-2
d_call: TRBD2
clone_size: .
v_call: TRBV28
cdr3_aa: CASSPMPSGGNTGELFF
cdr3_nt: TGTGCCAGCTCCCCGATGCCTAGCGGGGGAAACACCGGGGAGCTGTTTTTT